Listed here are 6 T cell receptor beta chains from one sample, sequenced in a study of cytomegalovirus exposure and HLA in healthy donors. The PCR employed 60 Vbeta primers together with 13 Jbeta primers. Profiling relied on immunoSEQ multiplex PCR, and the TCRdb table lists in-frame clones only, not all of them. This table holds under 70,000 clones. Specimen: PBMCs. The receptors were gathered from a woman in her 30s in good health and CMV-seropositive.

The gene calls are TRBV4-2 and TRBJ2-7; 10 bases are a match to TRBD2. The CDR3 runs 16 residues. Germline V lookup: CDR1 LGHNA, CDR2 YNFKEQ. The junction had 5 bases not matched to a gene; V was cut back by 3 bases and J by 0 bases. The CDR3 is CASSHLLAGSSYEQYF. CDR3 in DNA: TGTGCCAGCAGCCACCTACTAGCGGGAAGCTCCTACGAGCAGTACTTC.

The chain employs TRBV18 and TRBJ2-1; 12 nucleotides align to TRBD2. J was trimmed by 10 bases and V by 3 bases; bases with no gene match: 13. The CDR3 has 17 residues. CDR1 KGHSH and CDR2 LQKENI come from the germline V gene. The CDR3 region is CASSPVRASGGVNEQFF. CDR3 bases: TGTGCCAGCTCACCGGTGAGGGCTAGCGGGGGGGTCAACGAGCAGTTCTTC.

The rearrangement uses TRBV27 and TRBJ2-7, with D perhaps matching TRBD1 (5 bases). The germline CDR1 and CDR2 sequences are MNHEY and SMNVEV (reference sequence). Deletions cut 1 base from V and 5 bases from J, with 18 bases between. This CDR3 spans 16 amino acids. The CDR3 loop is CASSLFTGASPDEQYF. CDR3 nucleotide sequence: TGTGCCAGCAGTTTATTTACAGGCGCCTCCCCGGACGAGCAGTACTTC.

A word on this clone: The germline gene is not matched at one end of the junction; a read error may be the cause. The gene calls are TRBV7-7 and TRBJ2-1; perhaps TRBD1 as D (6 bases). Germline CDR1 SSHAT, CDR2 FNYEAQ (reference sequence). The CDR3 sequence is 13 residues long. The CDR3 DNA sequence: TGTGCTAGCAGCTTAGTCAGGGGCGATGAGCAGTTCTTC. Amino acids: CASSLVRGDEQFF.

The rearrangement uses TRBV6-5 and TRBJ2-7; 13 bases match TRBD2. Germline CDR1 and CDR2: MNHEY and SVGAGI. Unmatched junction bases numbered 4, after V lost 6 bases and J lost 5 bases. The CDR3 covers 14 residues. The CDR3 nucleotides are TGTGCCAGCAGCCGTGGACTAGCGGGGGACGAGCAGTACTTC. It yields the protein CASSRGLAGDEQYF.

V and J are TRBV7-2 and TRBJ1-4; 7 bases map to TRBD1. The CDR3 totals 15 residues. Germline trimming cut 4 bases from V and 6 bases from J; bases unmatched to any gene: 8. Germline values: CDR1 SGHTA, CDR2 FQGNSA. The CDR3 sequence: CASSYGLGQYEKLFF. The CDR3 nucleotides read TGTGCCAGCAGCTACGGCCTGGGACAGTATGAAAAACTGTTTTTT.